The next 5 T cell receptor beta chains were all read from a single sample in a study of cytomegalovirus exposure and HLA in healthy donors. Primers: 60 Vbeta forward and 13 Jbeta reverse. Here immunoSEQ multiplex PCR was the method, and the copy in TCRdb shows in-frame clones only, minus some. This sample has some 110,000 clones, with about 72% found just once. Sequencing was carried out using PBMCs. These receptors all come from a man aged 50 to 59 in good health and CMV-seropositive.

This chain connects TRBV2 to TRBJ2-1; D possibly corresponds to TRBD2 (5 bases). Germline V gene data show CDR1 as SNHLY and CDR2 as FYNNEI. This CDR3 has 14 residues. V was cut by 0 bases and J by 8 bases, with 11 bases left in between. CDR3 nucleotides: TGTGCCAGCAGTGAAGCACGATTCGGGGATGAGCAGTTCTTC. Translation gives CASSEARFGDEQFF.

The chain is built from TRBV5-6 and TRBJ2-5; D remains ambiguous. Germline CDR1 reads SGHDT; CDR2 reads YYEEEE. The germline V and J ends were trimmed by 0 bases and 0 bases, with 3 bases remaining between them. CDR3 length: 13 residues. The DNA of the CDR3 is TGTGCCAGCAGCTTGGTAGACCAAGAGACCCAGTACTTC. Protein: CASSLVDQETQYF.

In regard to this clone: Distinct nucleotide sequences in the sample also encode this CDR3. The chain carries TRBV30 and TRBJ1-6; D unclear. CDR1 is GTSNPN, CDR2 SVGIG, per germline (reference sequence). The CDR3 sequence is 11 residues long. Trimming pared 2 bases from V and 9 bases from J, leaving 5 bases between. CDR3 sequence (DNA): TGTGCCTGGAGTCTTCGTTCACCCCTCCACTTT. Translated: CAWSLRSPLHF.

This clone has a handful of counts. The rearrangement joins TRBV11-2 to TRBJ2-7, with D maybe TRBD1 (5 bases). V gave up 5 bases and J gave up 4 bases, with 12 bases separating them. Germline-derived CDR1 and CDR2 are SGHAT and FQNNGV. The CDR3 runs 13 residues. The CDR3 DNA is TGTGCCAGCAGCCAGGGCGGCAGATACGAGCAGTACTTC. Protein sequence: CASSQGGRYEQYF.

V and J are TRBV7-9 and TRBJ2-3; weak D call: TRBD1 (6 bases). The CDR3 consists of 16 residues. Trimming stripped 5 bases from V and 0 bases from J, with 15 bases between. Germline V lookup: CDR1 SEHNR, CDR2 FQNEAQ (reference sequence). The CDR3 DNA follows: TGTGCCAGCAGCCCATCGGACAGACCGAGCACAGATACGCAGTATTTT. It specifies CASSPSDRPSTDTQYF.